This record looks at one T cell receptor (beta chain) sequence and its context. Its antigen is not identified. The CDR3 does not close with the conserved phenylalanine or tryptophan, likely indicating a read error. Total RNA and DNA came together from 20-30 mg of bulk tissue without cell sorting. The authors sampled five separate regions per tumor. The record originates from a study of tumor-infiltrating lymphocytes in primary liver carcinoma. Study as a whole: Tumors, staged T1-T3 N0M0, spanned about 4 to 10 cm.

This CDR3 is built from 14 residues. V lost 1 base, J lost 10 bases, and 19 bases lay in between. Germline V gene data show CDR1 as SQVTM and CDR2 as ANQGSEA. Study-wide results and caveats: Between tumor regions, pairs overlapped more than tumor-adjacent and tumor-blood pairs did.

The authors made TCR beta cDNA from approximately 500 ng total RNA with a constant-region primer. Three nested multiplex PCR rounds, a slightly modified ARM-PCR method, built the TCR beta libraries. In the first two PCR rounds, TRBV1-TRBV30 forward primers were paired with a C-beta reverse primer, and each round lasted approximately 10 cycles. TCRdb passed the multiplex PCR reads through MiXCR, listing each CDR3 protein once. The sample lists around 40,000 distinct CDR3 sequences; about 73% were seen once. The chain has TRBV29-1 and TRBJ1-2; perhaps TRBD1 as D (5 bases). The sequenced material came from liver tumor tissue from sampling region 2. Specified subset: tumor region T2, inferior pole. The TCR originated in a middle-aged man with primary liver carcinoma and hepatitis B virus infection. CDR3 nucleotide sequence: TGCAGCGTTGAAGCGGAAGTAGGGGTGGGTGCCTACACCTCC. Protein: CSVEAEVGVGAYTS.